The present TCR beta chain was sequenced within a study of blood T cells in healthy people across ages (dated by TCRdb to between 2014 and 2017). Regarding the research as a whole: In model experiments, template switching captured roughly one uniquely barcoded TCR beta cDNA molecule for every two T cells. The study measured age-related changes in TCR beta repertoire diversity using deep sequencing normalized with unique cDNA molecular identifiers. Four age groups were formed from the donors: young (average about 16 years), middle-aged (just under 40), aged (62) and long-lived (less than 85). To avoid experimental bias, donors of different ages were randomly spread across the sequencing lanes. The study analyzed two additional independent replicas of 1 million unique cDNA reads from the same blood draw for two donors, one aged 18 to 29 and one aged 80 or older.

Remarks on this clonotype: The antigen it recognizes is unknown. The input lacks base qualities; no much larger clone sits a single base away.

The 39 donors, aged roughly 6 to 95 years, were systemically healthy Caucasian individuals from Russia. Around 9.7 milliliters of peripheral blood were collected from each donor into EDTA-treated Vacutainer tubes. PBMCs were isolated by Ficoll-Paque density-gradient centrifugation, with at least 6 million obtained per sample. Total RNA, at least 6 micrograms per sample, was extracted from PBMCs with Trizol reagent. The percentages of naive CD45RAhigh/CD27high T cells were determined by flow cytometry on a PBMC aliquot from every donor. Findings and caveats that apply to the study as a whole: The long-lived group showed more naive CD4+ T cells, fewer expanded clones and increased TCR diversity than the aged group, suggesting age selection. Total diversity estimates from one million sequenced T cells were considered lower bounds and underestimates. Because the CMV infection status of the donors was unknown, age-related changes in expanded clonotypes may potentially have been confounded. There was a strong correlation between observed TCR beta diversity and the percentage of naive T cells measured by flow cytometry. Since profiling was done on bulk unsorted PBMCs, naive and antigen-experienced compartments could not be conclusively compared. Observed TCR beta diversity per million T cells fell roughly linearly with age, and a significant reduction was already apparent by age around 40.

V loses 2 bases at its end and J loses 3 bases; junction bases beyond the gene matches: 0. The germline V gene (reference sequence) yields DFQATT for CDR1 and SNEGSKA for CDR2. Measured from the cysteine to the phenylalanine, the CDR3 is 13 residues long. Only CDR3 DNA remains: 39 bases, in frame from the first base. The library was built by means of 5' RACE. Sequenced on an Illumina HiSeq 2500. A second PCR of about 6 to 12 cycles was run with a J-beta primer mix and a sample-barcoded 5' primer. Each TCR beta cDNA molecule received a unique molecular identifier from a template-switch 5' adaptor carrying 12 random nucleotides. Each sample yielded at least 3 million CDR3-containing paired-end reads. First-strand cDNA synthesis was performed from all RNA using the Mint cDNA synthesis kit, with priming by a TRBC-specific oligonucleotide. Following uracil-DNA glycosylase treatment, a first 18-cycle PCR with universal primers M1SS and BC2_uni_R was performed on all cDNA. The authors' analysis ran thus. Normalization of each sample was performed by random selection of 1 million high-quality reads, each carrying a distinct molecular identifier. Instead of being binned into consensus sequences, reads with shared molecular identifiers were discarded. MiTCR, run with a Q25 quality threshold and the strictest error-elimination algorithm, handled CDR3 identification, clonotype clustering and error correction. A nonparametric unseen species model using Euler transformation provided a lower-bound estimate of total TCR beta diversity. Using fastp trimming at Q25 and MiXCR clonotype assembly, TCRdb reanalyzed the public sequencing data and kept in-frame beta chains. CDR3 protein sequences are deduplicated, and each keeps its most common genes and DNA. It is TCRdb's table, rather than the study itself, that gives the V and J calls and clone size. Across this sample there are some 1.5 million distinct CDR3 sequences, with 28% seen only once. The top ten hold 6.5% to 8.5% of the sample.

The rearrangement joined TRBV20-1 to TRBJ1-3; TRBD1 agrees with 8 junctional bases. This receptor was identified in a woman aged 25 to 39 in good health. The sequencing sample was made of blood. Here the CDR3 is given as CSARTGGGNTIYF. The DNA sequence is TGCAGTGCTAGAACAGGGGGTGGAAACACCATATATTTT.